The 21 T cell receptor beta chains given below trace back to one sample, sequenced in a study of blood T cells in healthy people across ages. Using a J-beta primer mix together with a sample-barcoded 5' primer, a second PCR was run for about 7 to 12 cycles. TCRdb redid the calling of the 5' RACE reads with MiXCR, one entry per CDR3 protein. The repertoire includes about 1,500,000 distinct CDR3 sequences, approximately 40% of them detected once, and 7% to 9.5% sits in the top ten. The sample consisted of blood. The receptors derive from a woman aged 18-35 years in good health.

This rearrangement joins TRBV2 to TRBJ1-2; 7 bases match TRBD1. J lost 5 bases, V lost 8 bases, and 11 bases had no gene match. The CDR3 is 14 amino acids. CDR1 SNHLY and CDR2 FYNNEI come from the germline V gene. The CDR3 region is CASLLEGGRYGYTF. DNA of the CDR3: TGTGCCAGCCTGCTTGAAGGGGGCCGGTATGGCTACACCTTC.

This clonotype turned up a few times. The chain links TRBV12-3 or TRBV12-4 to TRBJ1-1, with 10 bases identical to TRBD1. The J segment lost 1 base and the V segment lost 6 bases, leaving 5 bases of the junction unmatched. This CDR3 spans 15 amino acids. Here the CDR3 reads CASRPGQGSNTEAFF. The CDR3 DNA reads as TGTGCCAGCAGACCGGGACAGGGGTCGAACACTGAAGCTTTCTTT.

In its sample, this clonotype was seen many times. This sequence joins TRBV7-9 and TRBJ2-3; D gene uncertain. V was cut by 2 bases and J by 2 bases, with 14 bases left in between. The CDR3 covers 16 residues. Germline CDR1 reads SEHNR; CDR2 reads FQNEAQ (reference sequence). This CDR3 is CASSLHNTTFTDTQYF. The CDR3 region has the DNA TGTGCCAGCAGCTTACATAACACCACTTTCACAGATACGCAGTATTTT.

The chain is built from TRBV2 and TRBJ2-5; tentative D call: TRBD2 (5 bases). The J call is doubtful: the DNA matches TRBJ2-7 better. The CDR3 length is 15 residues. Germline lookup yields CDR1 SNHLY and CDR2 FYNNEI. The CDR3 here is CASSEKASQSYEQYF. For the CDR3, the DNA is TGTGCCAGCAGTGAAAAGGCTAGCCAATCCTACGAGCAGTACTTC.

This clonotype has just a few counts. The rearrangement uses TRBV11-2 and TRBJ2-5, with TRBD2 matching 11 bases. This CDR3 contains 12 residues. The trim removed 10 bases at V and 2 bases at J, leaving 0 bases unmatched. Germline V gives CDR1 SGHAT, CDR2 FQNNGV. DNA for the CDR3: TGTGCCACTAGCGGGAGGCAAGAGACCCAGTACTTC. It codes for CATSGRQETQYF.

The rearrangement links TRBV18 to TRBJ1-6; D gene unclear. The germline gives CDR1 KGHSH, CDR2 LQKENI. V was cut by 2 bases and J by 7 bases, with 9 bases left in between. The CDR3 is made up of 14 amino acids. In DNA form, the CDR3 reads TGTGCCAGCTCACCATCCAACCCGAATTCACCCCTCCACTTT. Protein: CASSPSNPNSPLHF.

The chain uses TRBV30 and TRBJ2-7; D is undetermined. This CDR3 region has 12 residues. Germline CDR1 is GTSNPN and CDR2 is SVGIG (reference sequence). V was trimmed by 4 bases and J by 3 bases, leaving 10 bases between them. CDR3 sequence (DNA): TGTGCCTGGAAAGGAGTTGACTACGAGCAGTACTTC. Encoded protein: CAWKGVDYEQYF.

The chain joins TRBV20-1 to TRBJ2-1; 11 bases match TRBD1. CDR1 and CDR2 from the germline V gene are DFQATT and SNEGSKA (reference sequence). The CDR3 length is 16 residues. Trimming at V came to 6 bases and at J to 6 bases, leaving 13 bases not matched to a gene. As DNA, the CDR3 is TGCAGTGCCACCCACCCGGGACAGGGGGTTGTCAATGAGCAGTTCTTC. It codes for CSATHPGQGVVNEQFF.

The table lists this clonotype with a few counts. The gene calls are TRBV4-1 and TRBJ2-3, with 13 positions matching TRBD2. Germline trimming cut 0 bases from V and 5 bases from J; bases unmatched to any gene: 8. Germline-derived CDR1 and CDR2 are MGHRA and YSYEKL. The CDR3 contains 18 residues. The CDR3, as DNA: TGCGCCAGCAGCCAAGAAGGACTAGCGGGGGCTCCCCTAGATACGCAGTATTTT. It codes for CASSQEGLAGAPLDTQYF.

Turning to this clonotype: The junction departs from the called germline gene at one end, perhaps through a read error. The J gene is TRBJ2-1, the V gene TRBV20-1; D is ambiguous. CDR1 and CDR2 from the germline V gene are DFQATT and SNEGSKA (reference sequence). This CDR3 comprises 14 residues. The CDR3 region is CSVRDPLGHIEQFF. CDR3 bases: TGCAGTGTTAGAGATCCCCTCGGCCATATTGAGCAGTTCTTC.

The J gene is TRBJ1-3, the V gene TRBV5-1, with a tentative D call TRBD1 (5 bases). The CDR3 is 14 amino acids. V lost 4 bases and J 4 bases, leaving 12 bases between the germline ends. The V gene's germline CDR1 is SGHRS and CDR2 YFSETQ. The CDR3 loop is CASSMGGYGNTIYF. CDR3 DNA sequence: TGCGCCAGCAGCATGGGGGGGTACGGAAACACCATATATTTT. The variable domain in full, with the rest retrieved from reference TRBV5-1 and TRBJ1-3, is KAGVTQTPRYLIKTRGQQVTLSCSPISGHRSVSWYQQTPGQGLQFLFEYFSETQRNKGNFPGRFSGRQFSNSRSEMNVSTLELGDSALYLCASSMGGYGNTIYFGEGSWLTVV.

The V call is TRBV6-1, the J call TRBJ1-4; D might be TRBD1 (6 bases). V was trimmed by 5 bases and J by 5 bases, leaving 15 bases between them. The CDR3 runs 15 residues. Germline V gene data show CDR1 as MNHNS and CDR2 as SASEGT. The CDR3 DNA sequence: TGTGCCAGCAGTCGAACAGGGAGGGGAAATGAAAAACTGTTTTTT. Its protein is CASSRTGRGNEKLFF.

This chain joins TRBV9 and TRBJ1-2; D is uncertain. The CDR3 consists of 14 residues. V was pared by 0 bases and J by 6 bases, with 12 bases between. Germline V gene lookup returns CDR1 SGDLS and CDR2 YYNGEE. The DNA for the CDR3 is TGTGCCAGCAGCGTAGTCGGCCTGGCTAATGGCTACACCTTC. Its translation: CASSVVGLANGYTF.

This clonotype appeared once. The chain recombines TRBV7-8 with TRBJ2-5; TRBD1 or TRBD2 may be the D gene (5 bases each). The J call may be mistaken, given a closer DNA end match to TRBJ2-7. The CDR3 has 14 residues. From germline, CDR1 is SGHVS and CDR2 FQNEAQ. The CDR3 is CASREALGAYEQYF. The CDR3 DNA reads as TGTGCCAGCAGAGAGGCCTTGGGGGCCTACGAGCAGTACTTC.

The chain employs TRBV10-3 and TRBJ1-5, with 9 bases matching TRBD1. V was pared by 2 bases and J by 3 bases, with 5 bases of the junction left unmatched. CDR3 size: 16 residues. From germline, CDR1 is ENHRY and CDR2 SYGVKD. CDR3 in DNA: TGTGCCATCAGTGAGCCGGGACAGGGAATCAATCAGCCCCAGCATTTT. Amino acid sequence: CAISEPGQGINQPQHF.

On this clonotype itself: A junction boundary mismatches the germline segment, possibly from a read error. V usage is TRBV20-1 and J usage is TRBJ2-1, with 12 bases matching TRBD2. CDR3 length equals 17 residues. CDR1 and CDR2 (germline): DFQATT, SNEGSKA (reference sequence). CDR3 nucleotide sequence: TGTAGTGCTAGAGATAAGCTAGCGGGAGGGCGAAGGAATGAGCAGTTCTTC. It encodes CSARDKLAGGRRNEQFF.

The chain links TRBV7-9 to TRBJ2-7; D remains unclear. Germline CDR1 SEHNR, CDR2 FQNEAQ (reference sequence). Trimming removed 5 bases at V and 11 bases at J, with 16 bases between. The CDR3 length is 12 residues. CDR3 loop: CASSGVLLRKYF. The CDR3 DNA reads TGTGCCAGCAGCGGGGTACTATTAAGAAAGTACTTC.

The V and J genes are TRBV6-5 and TRBJ2-7; 7 positions match TRBD2. This CDR3 has 14 amino acids. The V gene's germline CDR1 is MNHEY and CDR2 SVGAGI. Unmatched junction bases numbered 5, after V lost 2 bases and J lost 4 bases. The CDR3 loop is CASSYRLAPYEQYF. Written as DNA, the CDR3 is TGTGCCAGCAGTTACCGACTAGCTCCGTACGAGCAGTACTTC.

In nucleotides, the CDR3 is TGCAGCGCCGGGACAGGGGTGTCTAATGAAAAACTGTTTTTT. It encodes CSAGTGVSNEKLFF. The chain joins TRBV29-1 to TRBJ1-4; TRBD1 matches at 10 bases. The CDR3 has 14 amino acids. Germline V gives CDR1 SQVTM, CDR2 ANQGSEA. J lost 3 bases, V lost 7 bases, and 5 bases had no gene match.

There are a few counts of this clonotype. V and J are TRBV28 and TRBJ2-1; TRBD2 matches 14 bases. J was trimmed by 0 bases and V by 5 bases; bases with no gene match: 21. The CDR3 contains 23 residues. Germline V gene lookup returns CDR1 MDHEN and CDR2 SYDVKM. In nucleotides, the CDR3 is TGTGCCAGCAGTCCTATATTGCAGACGGGACTAGCGGGGGCCAGGAGCTCCTACAATGAGCAGTTCTTC. Translating it yields CASSPILQTGLAGARSSYNEQFF. The full variable domain, rest sourced from reference TRBV28 and TRBJ2-1, is DVKVTQSSRYLVKRTGEKVFLECVQDMDHENMFWYRQDPGLGLRLIYFSYDVKMKEKGDIPEGYSVSREKKERFSLILESASTNQTSMYLCASSPILQTGLAGARSSYNEQFFGPGTRLTVL.

V usage is TRBV4-1 and J usage is TRBJ2-1, with D perhaps matching TRBD1 (5 bases). The CDR3 length is 16 residues. Germline assignment: CDR1 MGHRA and CDR2 YSYEKL. V dropped 0 bases and J dropped 3 bases, with 12 bases sitting between them. DNA of the CDR3: TGCGCCAGCAGCCAAGATCCTCGTCAGGGCTACAATGAGCAGTTCTTC. Amino acids: CASSQDPRQGYNEQFF.